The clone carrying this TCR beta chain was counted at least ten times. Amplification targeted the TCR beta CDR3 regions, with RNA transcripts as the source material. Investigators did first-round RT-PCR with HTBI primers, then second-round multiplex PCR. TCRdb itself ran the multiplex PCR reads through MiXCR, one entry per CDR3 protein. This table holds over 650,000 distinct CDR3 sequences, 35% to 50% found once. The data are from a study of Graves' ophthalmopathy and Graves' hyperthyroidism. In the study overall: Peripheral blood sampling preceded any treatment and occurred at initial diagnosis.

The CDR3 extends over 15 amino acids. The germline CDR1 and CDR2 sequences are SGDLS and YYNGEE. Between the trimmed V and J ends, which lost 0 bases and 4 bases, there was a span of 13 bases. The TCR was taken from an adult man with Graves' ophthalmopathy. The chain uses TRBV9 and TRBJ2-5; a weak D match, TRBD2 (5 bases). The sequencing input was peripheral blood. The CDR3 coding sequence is TGTGCCAGCAGCGTAGACCGGGGTGCGGGAGAGACCCAGTACTTC. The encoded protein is CASSVDRGAGETQYF.